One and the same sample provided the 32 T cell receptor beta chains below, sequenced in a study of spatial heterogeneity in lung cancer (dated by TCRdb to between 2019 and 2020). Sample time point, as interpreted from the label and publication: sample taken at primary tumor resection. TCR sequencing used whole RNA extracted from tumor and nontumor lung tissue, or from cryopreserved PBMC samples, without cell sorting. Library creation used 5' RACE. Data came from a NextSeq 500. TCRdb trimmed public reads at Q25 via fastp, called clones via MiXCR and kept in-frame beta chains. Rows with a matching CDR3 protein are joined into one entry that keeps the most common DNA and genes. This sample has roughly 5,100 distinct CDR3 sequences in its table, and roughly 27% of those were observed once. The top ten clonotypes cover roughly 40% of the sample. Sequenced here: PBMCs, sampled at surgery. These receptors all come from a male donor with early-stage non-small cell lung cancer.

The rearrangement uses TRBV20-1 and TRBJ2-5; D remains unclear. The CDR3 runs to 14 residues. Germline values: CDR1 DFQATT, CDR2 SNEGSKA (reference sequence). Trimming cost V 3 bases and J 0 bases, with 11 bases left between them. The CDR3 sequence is CSASRGSYQETQYF. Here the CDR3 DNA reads TGCAGTGCTAGTCGTGGATCGTACCAAGAGACCCAGTACTTC.

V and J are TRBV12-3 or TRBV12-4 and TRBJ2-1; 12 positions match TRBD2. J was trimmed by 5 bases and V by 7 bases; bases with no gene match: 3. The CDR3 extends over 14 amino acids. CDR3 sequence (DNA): TGTGCCAGCACCCGACTAGCGGGAGACAATGAGCAGTTCTTC. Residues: CASTRLAGDNEQFF.

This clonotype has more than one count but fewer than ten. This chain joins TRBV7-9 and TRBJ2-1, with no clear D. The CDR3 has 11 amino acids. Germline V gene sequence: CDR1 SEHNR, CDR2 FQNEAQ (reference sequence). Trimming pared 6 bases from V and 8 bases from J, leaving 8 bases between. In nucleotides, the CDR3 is TGTGCCAGCAGGACGTACGATGAGCAGTTCTTC. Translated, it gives CASRTYDEQFF.

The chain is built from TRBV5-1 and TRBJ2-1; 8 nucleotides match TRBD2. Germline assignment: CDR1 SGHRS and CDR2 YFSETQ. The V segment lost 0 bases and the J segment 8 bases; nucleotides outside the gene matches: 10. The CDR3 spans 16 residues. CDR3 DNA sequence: TGCGCCAGCAGCTTGGCCCTAACGGGAGGGCCCCATGAGCAGTTCTTC. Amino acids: CASSLALTGGPHEQFF.

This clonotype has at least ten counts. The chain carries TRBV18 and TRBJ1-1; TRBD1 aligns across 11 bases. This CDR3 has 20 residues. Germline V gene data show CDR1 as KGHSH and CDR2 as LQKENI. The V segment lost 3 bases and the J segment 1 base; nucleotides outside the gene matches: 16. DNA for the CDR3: TGTGCCAGCTCACCCTTTCGAACAAGGACAGGGGGCTCGGGGAACACTGAAGCTTTCTTT. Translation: CASSPFRTRTGGSGNTEAFF.

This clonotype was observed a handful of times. The CDR3 region has the DNA TGCGCCAGCAGCTTGGTAGCGGGAGGCCGGGAGCAGTTCTTC. Amino acids: CASSLVAGGREQFF. V and J are TRBV5-1 and TRBJ2-1; 10 bases fit TRBD2. There are 14 residues in the CDR3. The J segment lost 10 bases and the V segment lost 0 bases, leaving 4 bases of the junction unmatched. Germline CDR1 and CDR2: SGHRS and YFSETQ.

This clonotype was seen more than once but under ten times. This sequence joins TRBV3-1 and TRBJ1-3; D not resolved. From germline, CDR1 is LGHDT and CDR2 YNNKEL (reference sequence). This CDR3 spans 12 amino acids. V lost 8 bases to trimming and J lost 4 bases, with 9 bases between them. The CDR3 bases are TGTGCCAGCGTCGGTCTAGGAAACACCATATATTTT. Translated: CASVGLGNTIYF.

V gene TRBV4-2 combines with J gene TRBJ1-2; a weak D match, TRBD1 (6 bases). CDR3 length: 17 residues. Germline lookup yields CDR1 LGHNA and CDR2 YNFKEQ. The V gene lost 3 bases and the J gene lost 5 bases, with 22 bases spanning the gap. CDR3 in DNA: TGTGCCAGCAGCCAGTGGGTCGGGGACATTGGTCGGTATGGCTACACCTTC. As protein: CASSQWVGDIGRYGYTF.

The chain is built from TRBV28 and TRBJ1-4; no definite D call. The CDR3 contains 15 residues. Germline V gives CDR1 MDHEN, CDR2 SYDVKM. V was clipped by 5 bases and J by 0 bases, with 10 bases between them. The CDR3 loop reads CASSQTGATNEKLFF. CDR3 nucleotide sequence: TGTGCCAGCAGTCAGACGGGTGCAACTAATGAAAAACTGTTTTTT. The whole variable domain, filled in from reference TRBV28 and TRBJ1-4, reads DVKVTQSSRYLVKRTGEKVFLECVQDMDHENMFWYRQDPGLGLRLIYFSYDVKMKEKGDIPEGYSVSREKKERFSLILESASTNQTSMYLCASSQTGATNEKLFFGSGTQLSVL.

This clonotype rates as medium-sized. The CDR3 reads CSARGLAGGGTGETQYF. For the CDR3, the DNA is TGCAGTGCTAGAGGACTAGCGGGGGGCGGCACTGGAGAGACCCAGTACTTC. This chain connects TRBV20-1 to TRBJ2-5, with 13 bases matching TRBD2. CDR3 length: 17 residues. After removal of 1 base from V and 4 bases from J, the junction contained 9 bases not matched to a gene. Germline V CDR1 and CDR2: DFQATT, SNEGSKA (reference sequence).

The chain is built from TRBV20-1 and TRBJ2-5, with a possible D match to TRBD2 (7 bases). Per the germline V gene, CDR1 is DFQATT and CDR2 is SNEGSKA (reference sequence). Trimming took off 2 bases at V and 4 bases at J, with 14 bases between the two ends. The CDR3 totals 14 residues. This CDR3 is CSARKGGQGETQYF. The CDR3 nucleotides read TGCAGTGCTAGAAAGGGGGGGCAAGGAGAGACCCAGTACTTC.

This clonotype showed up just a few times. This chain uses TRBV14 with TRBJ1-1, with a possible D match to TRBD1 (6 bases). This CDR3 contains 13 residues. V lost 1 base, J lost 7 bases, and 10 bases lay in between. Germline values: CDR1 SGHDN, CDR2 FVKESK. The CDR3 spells CASSQGDRLEAFF. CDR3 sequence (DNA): TGTGCCAGCAGCCAAGGAGACAGGCTTGAAGCTTTCTTT.

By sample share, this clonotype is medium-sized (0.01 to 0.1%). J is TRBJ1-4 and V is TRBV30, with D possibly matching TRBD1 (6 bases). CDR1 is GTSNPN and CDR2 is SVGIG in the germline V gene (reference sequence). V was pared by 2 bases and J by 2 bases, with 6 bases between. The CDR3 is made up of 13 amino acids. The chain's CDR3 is CAWSTGTNEKLFF. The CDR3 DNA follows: TGTGCCTGGAGTACAGGGACTAATGAAAAACTGTTTTTT. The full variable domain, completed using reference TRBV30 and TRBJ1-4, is SQTIHQWPATLVQPVGSPLSLECTVEGTSNPNLYWYRQAAGRGLQLLFYSVGIGQISSEVPQNLSASRPQDRQFILSSKKLLLSDSGFYLCAWSTGTNEKLFFGSGTQLSVL.

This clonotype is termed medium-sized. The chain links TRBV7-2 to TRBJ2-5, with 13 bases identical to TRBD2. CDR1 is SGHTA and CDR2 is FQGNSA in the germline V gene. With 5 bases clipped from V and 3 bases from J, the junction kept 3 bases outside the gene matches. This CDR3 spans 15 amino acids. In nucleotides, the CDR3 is TGTGCCAGCAGCCCAGGGACTAGCGGGGAAGAGACCCAGTACTTC. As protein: CASSPGTSGEETQYF.

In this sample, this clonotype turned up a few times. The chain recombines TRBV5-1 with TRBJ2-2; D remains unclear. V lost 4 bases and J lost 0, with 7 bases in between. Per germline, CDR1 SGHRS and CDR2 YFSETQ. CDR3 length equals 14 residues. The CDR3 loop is CASSVQSNTGELFF. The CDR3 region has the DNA TGCGCCAGCAGCGTGCAGTCGAACACCGGGGAGCTGTTTTTT.

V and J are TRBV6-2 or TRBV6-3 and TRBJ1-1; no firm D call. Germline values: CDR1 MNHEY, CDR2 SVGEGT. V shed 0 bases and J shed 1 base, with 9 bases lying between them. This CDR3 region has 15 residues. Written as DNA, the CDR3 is TGTGCCAGCAGTTACTCGAAAGTTGGGAACACTGAAGCTTTCTTT. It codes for CASSYSKVGNTEAFF.

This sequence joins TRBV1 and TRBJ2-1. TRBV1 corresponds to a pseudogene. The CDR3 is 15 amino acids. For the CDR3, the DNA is TGCACCAGCGTTGGGAGTAGGGAGATCCCCAATGAGCAGTTCTTC. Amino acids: CTSVGSREIPNEQFF.

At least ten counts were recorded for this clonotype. The DNA of the CDR3 is TGTGCCAGCAGCTTAGCCCCCTACGAGCAGTACTTC. It is translated as CASSLAPYEQYF. J is TRBJ2-7 and V is TRBV7-9; the D is unclear. The germline V and J ends were trimmed by 0 bases and 2 bases, with 2 bases remaining between them. CDR1 is SEHNR and CDR2 is FQNEAQ in the germline V gene (reference sequence). The CDR3 covers 12 residues.

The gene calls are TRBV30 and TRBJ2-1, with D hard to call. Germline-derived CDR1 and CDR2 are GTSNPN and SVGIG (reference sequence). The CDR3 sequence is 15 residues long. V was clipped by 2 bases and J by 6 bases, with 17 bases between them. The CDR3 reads CAWSSPEFIINEQFF. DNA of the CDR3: TGTGCCTGGAGTTCCCCGGAATTCATAATCAATGAGCAGTTCTTC.

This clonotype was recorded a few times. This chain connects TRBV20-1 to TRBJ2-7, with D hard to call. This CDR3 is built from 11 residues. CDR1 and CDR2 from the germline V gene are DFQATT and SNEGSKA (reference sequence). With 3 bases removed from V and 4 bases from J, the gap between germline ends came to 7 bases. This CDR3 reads CSASGEYEQYF. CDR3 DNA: TGCAGTGCTAGCGGCGAGTACGAGCAGTACTTC.

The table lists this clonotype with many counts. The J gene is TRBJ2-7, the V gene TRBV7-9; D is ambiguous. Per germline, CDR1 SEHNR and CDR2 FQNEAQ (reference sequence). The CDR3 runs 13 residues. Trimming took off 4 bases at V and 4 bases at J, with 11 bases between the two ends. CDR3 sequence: CASSSGNEYEQYF. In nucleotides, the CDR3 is TGTGCCAGCAGCTCAGGCAACGAATACGAGCAGTACTTC. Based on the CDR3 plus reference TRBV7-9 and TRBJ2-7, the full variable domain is DTGVSQNPRHKITKRGQNVTFRCDPISEHNRLYWYRQTLGQGPEFLTYFQNEAQLEKSRLLSDRFSAERPKGSFSTLEIQRTEQGDSAMYLCASSSGNEYEQYFGPGTRLTVT.

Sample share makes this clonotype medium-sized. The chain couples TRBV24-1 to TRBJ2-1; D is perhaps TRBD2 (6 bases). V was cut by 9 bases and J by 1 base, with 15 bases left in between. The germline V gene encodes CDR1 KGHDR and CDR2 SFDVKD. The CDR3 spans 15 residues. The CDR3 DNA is TGTGCCACCGCCGGCGGAGGGTGGTCCTACAATGAGCAGTTCTTC. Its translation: CATAGGGWSYNEQFF.

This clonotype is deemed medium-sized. CDR3 protein: CASSPSGSSYNEQFF. Written as DNA, the CDR3 is TGTGCCAGCAGCCCTAGTGGATCCTCCTACAATGAGCAGTTCTTC. This chain uses TRBV7-3 with TRBJ2-1; D is unresolved. The V and J ends lost 5 bases and 0 bases respectively, with 11 bases between them. CDR1 is SGHTA and CDR2 is FQGTGA in the germline V gene. The CDR3 contains 15 residues.

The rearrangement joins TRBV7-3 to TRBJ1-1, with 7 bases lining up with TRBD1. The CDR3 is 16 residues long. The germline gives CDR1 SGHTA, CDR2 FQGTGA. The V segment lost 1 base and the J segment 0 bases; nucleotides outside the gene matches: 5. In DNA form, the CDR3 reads TGTGCCAGCAGCTTAATTCCGGGACAGTTGAACACTGAAGCTTTCTTT. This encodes CASSLIPGQLNTEAFF.

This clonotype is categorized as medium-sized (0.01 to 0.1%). This CDR3 is CASTPQSQETQYF. The DNA for the CDR3 is TGTGCCAGCACCCCCCAGTCACAAGAGACCCAGTACTTC. V usage is TRBV6-2 or TRBV6-3 and J usage is TRBJ2-5, with unresolved D. The germline CDR1 and CDR2 sequences are MNHEY and SVGEGT. Trimming removed 7 bases from V and 2 bases from J, with 11 bases in between. This CDR3 is 13 amino acids long.

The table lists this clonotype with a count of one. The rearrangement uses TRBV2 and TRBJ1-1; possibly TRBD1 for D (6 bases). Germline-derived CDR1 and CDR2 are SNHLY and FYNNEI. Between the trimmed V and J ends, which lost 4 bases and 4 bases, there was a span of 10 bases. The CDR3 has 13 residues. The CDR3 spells CASSVQGTTEAFF. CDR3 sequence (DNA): TGTGCCAGCAGTGTTCAGGGGACCACTGAAGCTTTCTTT.

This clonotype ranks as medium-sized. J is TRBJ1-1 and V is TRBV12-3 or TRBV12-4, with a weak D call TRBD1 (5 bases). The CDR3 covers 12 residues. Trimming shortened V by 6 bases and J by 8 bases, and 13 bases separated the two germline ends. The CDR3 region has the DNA TGTGCCAGCAGCCCAGGGTTTCGGGAAGCTTTCTTT. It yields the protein CASSPGFREAFF.

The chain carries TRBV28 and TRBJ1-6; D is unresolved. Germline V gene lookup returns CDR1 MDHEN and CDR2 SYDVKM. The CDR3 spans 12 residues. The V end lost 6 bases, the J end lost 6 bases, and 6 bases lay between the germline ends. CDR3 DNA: TGTGCCAGCAGCACAGCTAATTCACCCCTCCACTTT. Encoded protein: CASSTANSPLHF.

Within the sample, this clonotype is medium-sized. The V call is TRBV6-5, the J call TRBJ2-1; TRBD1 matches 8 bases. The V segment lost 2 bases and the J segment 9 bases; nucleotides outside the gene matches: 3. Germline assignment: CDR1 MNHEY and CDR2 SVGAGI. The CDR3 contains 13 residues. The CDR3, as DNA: TGTGCCAGCAGTTACGGCAGGGGGCTTGAGCAGTTCTTC. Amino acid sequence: CASSYGRGLEQFF.

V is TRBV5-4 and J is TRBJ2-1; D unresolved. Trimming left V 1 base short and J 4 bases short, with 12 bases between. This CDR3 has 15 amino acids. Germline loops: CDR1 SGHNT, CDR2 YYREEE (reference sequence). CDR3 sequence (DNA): TGTGCCAGCAGCTTGTCGTGGACGGGTTACAATGAGCAGTTCTTC. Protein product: CASSLSWTGYNEQFF.

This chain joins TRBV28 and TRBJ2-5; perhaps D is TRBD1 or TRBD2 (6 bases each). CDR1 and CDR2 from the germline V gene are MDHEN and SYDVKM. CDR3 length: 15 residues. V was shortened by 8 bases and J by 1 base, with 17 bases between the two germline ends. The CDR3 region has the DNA TGTGCCAGCTCGCTCGTGGGGGGCCCCCAAGAGACCCAGTACTTC. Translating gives CASSLVGGPQETQYF.

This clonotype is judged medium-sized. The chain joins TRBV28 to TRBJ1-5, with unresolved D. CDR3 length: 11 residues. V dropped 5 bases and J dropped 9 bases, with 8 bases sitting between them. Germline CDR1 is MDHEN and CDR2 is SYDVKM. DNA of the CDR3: TGTGCCAGCAGTACCGGTGCGCCCCAGCATTTT. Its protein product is CASSTGAPQHF.